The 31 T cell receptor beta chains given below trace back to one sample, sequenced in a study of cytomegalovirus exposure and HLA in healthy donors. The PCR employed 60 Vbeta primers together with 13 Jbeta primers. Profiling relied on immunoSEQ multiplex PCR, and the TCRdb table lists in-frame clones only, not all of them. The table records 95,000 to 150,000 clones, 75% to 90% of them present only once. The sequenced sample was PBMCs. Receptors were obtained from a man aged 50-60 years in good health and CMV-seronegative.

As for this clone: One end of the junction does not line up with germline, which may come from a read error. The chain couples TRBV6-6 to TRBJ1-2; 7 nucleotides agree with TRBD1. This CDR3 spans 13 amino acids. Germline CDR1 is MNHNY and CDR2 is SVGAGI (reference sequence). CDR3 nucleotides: TGTGCCAGCAGCCCGATGGGGGACAGTAACTACCCCTTC. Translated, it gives CASSPMGDSNYPF.

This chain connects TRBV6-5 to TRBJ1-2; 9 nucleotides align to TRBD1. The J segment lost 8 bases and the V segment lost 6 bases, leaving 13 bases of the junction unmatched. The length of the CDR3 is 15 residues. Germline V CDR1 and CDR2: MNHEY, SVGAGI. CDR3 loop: CASRRTGTGMEGYTF. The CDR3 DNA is TGTGCCAGCAGGAGGACCGGGACAGGGATGGAGGGCTACACCTTC.

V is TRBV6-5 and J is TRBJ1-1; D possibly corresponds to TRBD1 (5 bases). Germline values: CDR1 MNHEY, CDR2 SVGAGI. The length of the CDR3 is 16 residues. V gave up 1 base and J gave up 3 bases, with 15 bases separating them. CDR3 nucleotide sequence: TGTGCCAGCAGTTACTTCCAGGGAGCGGGGGACACTGAAGCTTTCTTT. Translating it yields CASSYFQGAGDTEAFF.

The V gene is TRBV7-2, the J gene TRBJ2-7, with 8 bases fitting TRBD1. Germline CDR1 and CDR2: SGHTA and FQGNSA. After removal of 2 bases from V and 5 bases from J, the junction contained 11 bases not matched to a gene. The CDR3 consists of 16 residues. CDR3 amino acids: CASSLFKGTGLNEQYF. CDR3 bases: TGTGCCAGCAGCTTATTTAAGGGGACAGGTCTAAACGAGCAGTACTTC.

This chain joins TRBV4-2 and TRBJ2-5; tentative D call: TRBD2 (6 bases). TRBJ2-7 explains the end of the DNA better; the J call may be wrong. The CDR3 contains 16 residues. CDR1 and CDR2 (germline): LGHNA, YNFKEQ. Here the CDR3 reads CASSQVRRGLSYEQYF. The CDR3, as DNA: TGTGCCAGCAGCCAAGTTCGTAGGGGACTCTCCTACGAGCAGTACTTC.

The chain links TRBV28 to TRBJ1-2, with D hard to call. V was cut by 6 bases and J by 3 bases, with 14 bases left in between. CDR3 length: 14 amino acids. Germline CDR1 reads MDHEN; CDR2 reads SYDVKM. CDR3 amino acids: CASRPTGSYYGYTF. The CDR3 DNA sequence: TGTGCCAGCAGACCGACGGGGAGTTACTATGGCTACACCTTC.

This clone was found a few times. The CDR3 sequence is CASSPSDTGELFF. The DNA of the CDR3 is TGCGCCAGCAGCCCCTCGGACACCGGGGAGCTGTTTTTT. The rearrangement uses TRBV5-1 and TRBJ2-2; D not certain. The CDR3 consists of 13 residues. Germline CDR1 SGHRS, CDR2 YFSETQ. The ends were cut back, 4 bases at V and 3 bases at J, with 7 bases in the middle.

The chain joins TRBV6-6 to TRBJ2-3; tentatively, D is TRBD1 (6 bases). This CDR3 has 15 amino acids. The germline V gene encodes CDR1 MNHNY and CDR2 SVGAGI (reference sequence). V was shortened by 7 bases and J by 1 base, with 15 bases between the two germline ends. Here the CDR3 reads CASTLGQTGTDTQYF. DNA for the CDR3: TGTGCCAGCACCCTAGGACAGACTGGCACAGATACGCAGTATTTT.

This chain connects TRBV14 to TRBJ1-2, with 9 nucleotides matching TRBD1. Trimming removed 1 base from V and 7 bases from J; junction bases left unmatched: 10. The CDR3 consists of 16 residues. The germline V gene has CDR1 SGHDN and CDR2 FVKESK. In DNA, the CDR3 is TGTGCCAGCAGCCAAGTTCTTACAGGGGGCATTTTTGGCTACACCTTC. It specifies CASSQVLTGGIFGYTF.

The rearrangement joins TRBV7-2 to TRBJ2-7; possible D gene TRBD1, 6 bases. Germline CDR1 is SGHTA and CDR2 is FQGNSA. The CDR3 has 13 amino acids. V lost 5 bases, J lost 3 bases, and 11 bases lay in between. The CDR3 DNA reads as TGTGCCAGCAGCCCCGGACAGTACTACGAGCAGTACTTC. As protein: CASSPGQYYEQYF.

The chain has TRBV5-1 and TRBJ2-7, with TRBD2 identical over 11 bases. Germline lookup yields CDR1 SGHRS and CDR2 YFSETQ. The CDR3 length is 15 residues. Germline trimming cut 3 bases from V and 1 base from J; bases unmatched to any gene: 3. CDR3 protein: CASSSGTSGSYEQYF. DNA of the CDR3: TGCGCCAGCAGCTCCGGGACTAGCGGATCCTACGAGCAGTACTTC.

CDR3 loop: CASSFPYDRGIMNTEAFF. The CDR3 nucleotides are TGTGCCAGCAGCTTCCCCTACGACAGGGGAATCATGAACACTGAAGCTTTCTTT. V and J are TRBV7-2 and TRBJ1-1, with TRBD1 matching 8 bases. V lost 3 bases to trimming and J lost 0 bases; unmatched junction nucleotides: 12. This CDR3 has 18 residues. Germline values: CDR1 SGHTA, CDR2 FQGNSA.

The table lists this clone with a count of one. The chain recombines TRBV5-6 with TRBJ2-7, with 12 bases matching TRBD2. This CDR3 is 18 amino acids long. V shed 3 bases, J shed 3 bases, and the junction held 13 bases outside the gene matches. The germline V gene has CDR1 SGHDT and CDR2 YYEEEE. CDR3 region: CASSSRLAGVGRVYEQYF. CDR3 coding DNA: TGTGCCAGCAGCTCGAGACTAGCGGGAGTCGGGCGGGTCTACGAGCAGTACTTC.

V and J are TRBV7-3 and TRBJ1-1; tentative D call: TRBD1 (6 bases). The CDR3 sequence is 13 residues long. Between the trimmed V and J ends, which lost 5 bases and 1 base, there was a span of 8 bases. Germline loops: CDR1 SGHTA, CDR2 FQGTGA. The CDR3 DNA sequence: TGTGCCAGCAGCAAAGGGGGGAACACTGAAGCTTTCTTT. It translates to CASSKGGNTEAFF.

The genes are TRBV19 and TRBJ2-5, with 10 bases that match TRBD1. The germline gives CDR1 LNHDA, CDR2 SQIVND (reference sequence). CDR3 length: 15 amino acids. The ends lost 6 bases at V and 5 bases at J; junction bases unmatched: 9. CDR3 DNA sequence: TGTGCCAGTAGCCCGGGACAGGGGTTTTACGAGACCCAGTACTTC. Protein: CASSPGQGFYETQYF.

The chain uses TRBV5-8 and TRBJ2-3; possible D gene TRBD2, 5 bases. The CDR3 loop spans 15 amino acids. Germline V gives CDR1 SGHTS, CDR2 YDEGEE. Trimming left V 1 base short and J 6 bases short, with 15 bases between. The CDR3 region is CASSLRLNLMDTQYF. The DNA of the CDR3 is TGTGCCAGCAGCTTGCGACTAAACCTGATGGATACGCAGTATTTT.

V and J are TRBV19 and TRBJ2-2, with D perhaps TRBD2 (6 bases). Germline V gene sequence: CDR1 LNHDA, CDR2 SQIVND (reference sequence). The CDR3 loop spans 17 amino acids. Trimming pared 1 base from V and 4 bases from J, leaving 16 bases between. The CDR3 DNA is TGTGCCAGTAGTATAGGACTAGGAGGGCGAGTCACCGGGGAGCTGTTTTTT. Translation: CASSIGLGGRVTGELFF.

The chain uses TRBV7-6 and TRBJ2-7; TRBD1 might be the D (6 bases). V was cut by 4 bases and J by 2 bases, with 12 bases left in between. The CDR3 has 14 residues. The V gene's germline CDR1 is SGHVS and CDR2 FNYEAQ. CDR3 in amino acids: CASSSTTGTYEQYF. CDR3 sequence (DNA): TGTGCCAGCAGCTCCACGACAGGAACCTACGAGCAGTACTTC.

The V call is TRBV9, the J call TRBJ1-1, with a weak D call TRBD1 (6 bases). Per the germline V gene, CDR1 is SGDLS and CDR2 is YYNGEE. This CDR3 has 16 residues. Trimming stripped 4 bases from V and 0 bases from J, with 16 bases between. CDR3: CASSPGARTMNTEAFF. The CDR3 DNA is TGTGCCAGCAGCCCAGGGGCCAGGACCATGAACACTGAAGCTTTCTTT.

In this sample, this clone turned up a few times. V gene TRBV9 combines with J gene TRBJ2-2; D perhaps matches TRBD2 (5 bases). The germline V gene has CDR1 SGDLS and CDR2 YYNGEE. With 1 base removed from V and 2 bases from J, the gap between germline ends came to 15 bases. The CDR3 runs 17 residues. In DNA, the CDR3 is TGTGCCAGCAGCGTATATCCCATCGGGGAAAACACCGGGGAGCTGTTTTTT. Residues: CASSVYPIGENTGELFF.

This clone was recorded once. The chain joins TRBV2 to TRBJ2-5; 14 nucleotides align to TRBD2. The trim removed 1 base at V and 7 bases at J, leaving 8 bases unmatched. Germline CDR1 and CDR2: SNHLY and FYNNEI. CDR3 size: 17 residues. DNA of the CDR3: TGTGCCAGCAGTGAAGGACTAGCGGGGGGGCGTGGTCGGACCCAGTACTTC. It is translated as CASSEGLAGGRGRTQYF.

CDR3 sequence reads: CASSPSQDSNTGELFF. DNA of the CDR3: TGCGCCAGCAGCCCCTCGCAGGACTCGAACACCGGGGAGCTGTTTTTT. The V gene is TRBV5-1, the J gene TRBJ2-2, with a possible D match to TRBD2 (5 bases). Germline CDR1 reads SGHRS; CDR2 reads YFSETQ. The V and J ends lost 4 bases and 0 bases respectively, with 13 bases between them. The CDR3 is 16 amino acids.

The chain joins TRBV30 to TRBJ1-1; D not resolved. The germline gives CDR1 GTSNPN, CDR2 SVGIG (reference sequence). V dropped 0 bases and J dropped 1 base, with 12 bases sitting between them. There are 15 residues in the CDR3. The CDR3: CAWSVISSGNTEAFF. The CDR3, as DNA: TGTGCCTGGAGTGTCATTAGTTCGGGGAACACTGAAGCTTTCTTT.

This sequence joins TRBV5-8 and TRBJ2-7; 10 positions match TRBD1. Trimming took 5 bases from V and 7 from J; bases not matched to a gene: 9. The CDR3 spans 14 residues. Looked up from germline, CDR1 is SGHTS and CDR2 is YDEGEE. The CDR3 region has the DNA TGTGCCAGCAGTGCCGGGACAGGGGTATTAGAGCAGTACTTC. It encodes CASSAGTGVLEQYF.

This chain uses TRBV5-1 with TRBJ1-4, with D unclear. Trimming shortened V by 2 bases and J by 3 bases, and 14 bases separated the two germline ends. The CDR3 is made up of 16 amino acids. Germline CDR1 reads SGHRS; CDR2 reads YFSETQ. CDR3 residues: CASSLGSPLANEKLFF. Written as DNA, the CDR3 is TGCGCCAGCAGCTTAGGTAGTCCCCTAGCTAATGAAAAACTGTTTTTT.

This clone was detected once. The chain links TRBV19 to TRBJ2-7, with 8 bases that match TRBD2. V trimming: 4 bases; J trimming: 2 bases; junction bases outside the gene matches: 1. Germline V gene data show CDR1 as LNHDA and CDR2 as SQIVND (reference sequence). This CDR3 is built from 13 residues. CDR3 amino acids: CASSTGLAYEQYF. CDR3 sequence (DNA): TGTGCCAGTAGTACGGGACTAGCCTACGAGCAGTACTTC.

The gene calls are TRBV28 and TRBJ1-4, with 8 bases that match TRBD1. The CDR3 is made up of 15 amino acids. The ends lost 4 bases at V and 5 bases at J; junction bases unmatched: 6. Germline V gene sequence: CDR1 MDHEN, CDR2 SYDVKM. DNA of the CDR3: TGTGCCAGCAGTTCTCACAGGGGGATAAATGAAAAACTGTTTTTT. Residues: CASSSHRGINEKLFF.

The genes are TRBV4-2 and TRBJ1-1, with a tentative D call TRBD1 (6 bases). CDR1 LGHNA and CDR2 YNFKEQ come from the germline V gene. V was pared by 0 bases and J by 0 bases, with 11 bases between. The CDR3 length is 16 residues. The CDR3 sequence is CASSQEGGAVNTEAFF. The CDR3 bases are TGTGCCAGCAGCCAAGAAGGGGGGGCAGTGAACACTGAAGCTTTCTTT.

The CDR3 here is CASSLFTENTEAFF. For the CDR3, the DNA is TGCGCCAGCAGCTTATTCACAGAGAACACTGAAGCTTTCTTT. The chain combines TRBV5-1 with TRBJ1-1; D gene uncertain. Germline loops: CDR1 SGHRS, CDR2 YFSETQ. The CDR3 is 14 amino acids. Trimming took off 2 bases at V and 1 base at J, with 9 bases between the two ends. The full variable domain, with the rest looked up from reference TRBV5-1 and TRBJ1-1, is KAGVTQTPRYLIKTRGQQVTLSCSPISGHRSVSWYQQTPGQGLQFLFEYFSETQRNKGNFPGRFSGRQFSNSRSEMNVSTLELGDSALYLCASSLFTENTEAFFGQGTRLTVV.

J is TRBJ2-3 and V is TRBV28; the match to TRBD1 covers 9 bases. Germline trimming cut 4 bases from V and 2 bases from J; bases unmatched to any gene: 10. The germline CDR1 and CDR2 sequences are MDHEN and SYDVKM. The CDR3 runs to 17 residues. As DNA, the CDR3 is TGTGCCAGCAGTTCCATACCGGGACAGGGATTCACAGATACGCAGTATTTT. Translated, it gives CASSSIPGQGFTDTQYF.

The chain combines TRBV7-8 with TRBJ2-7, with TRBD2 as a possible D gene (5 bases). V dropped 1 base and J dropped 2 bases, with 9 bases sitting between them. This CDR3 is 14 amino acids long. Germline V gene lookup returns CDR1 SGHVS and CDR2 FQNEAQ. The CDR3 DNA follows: TGTGCCAGCAGCTTAGTTAAGGGAGCCTACGAGCAGTACTTC. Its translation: CASSLVKGAYEQYF. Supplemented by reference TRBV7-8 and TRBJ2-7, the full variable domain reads GAGVSQSPRYKVAKRGQDVALRCDPISGHVSLFWYQQALGQGPEFLTYFQNEAQLDKSGLPSDRFFAERPEGSVSTLKIQRTQQEDSAVYLCASSLVKGAYEQYFGPGTRLTVT.